The clone carrying this TCR beta chain was observed a handful of times. This sample is part of a study of blood T cell repertoires in COVID-19. Study information: The study drew acute and convalescent COVID-19 samples from the United States, Italy and Spain. PBMCs, B-cell-depleted T cells, or T cells were the source of the cDNA or gDNA that made up the material.

Source study methods: Reference gene primer amplification in the assay estimated nucleated cell counts. Produced via immunoSEQ multiplex PCR; TCRdb's table is partial and in-frame only. D and trimming were read from the DNA, whereas the V and J calls and clone size are those reported in that table. This table holds 100,000 to 150,000 clones, 87% found once. This TCR was sampled from a woman aged 55-69 years with acute or convalescent COVID-19. Sequencing was carried out using peripheral blood.

CDR3 nucleotide sequence: TGTGCCTGGAGTGTACAGGGTGCCTATGGCTACACCTTC. Encoded protein: CAWSVQGAYGYTF. The chain links TRBV30 to TRBJ1-2, with D possibly being TRBD1 (6 bases). CDR3 length equals 13 residues. Trimming pared 0 bases from V and 4 bases from J, leaving 9 bases between. The germline gives CDR1 GTSNPN, CDR2 SVGIG (reference sequence).